What follows are 2 T cell receptor beta chains derived from one specimen sequenced in a study of post-analysis software for immune sequencing data. The authors incorporated unique molecular identifiers into the TCR beta cDNA libraries. Via MiXCR, TCRdb re-called the PCR reads, giving one row per CDR3 protein. Of 750,000 to 950,000 distinct CDR3 sequences listed, approximately 50% are singletons. What these receptors recognize is not known. Whole-study findings and limits: Patients used about 5 TRBV segments, including TRBV5-6, TRBV5-1 and TRBV20-1, more often than controls.

Source material: blood. The source is a girl aged 5-17 years with multiple sclerosis.

This chain joins TRBV7-8 and TRBJ2-5; 7 nucleotides match TRBD1. Losses at the gene ends were 0 bases for V and 4 bases for J; bases not matched to a gene: 2. Germline V CDR1 and CDR2: SGHVS, FQNEAQ. The CDR3 contains 14 residues. The CDR3 region has the DNA TGTGCCAGCAGCTTAGCTGCAGGGGGAGAGACCCAGTACTTC. It yields the protein CASSLAAGGETQYF.

In its sample, this clonotype was seen a few times. V is TRBV2 and J is TRBJ2-3, with 10 bases aligning to TRBD2. V lost 7 bases to trimming and J lost 3 bases; unmatched junction nucleotides: 13. Germline V CDR1 and CDR2: SNHLY, FYNNEI. This CDR3 has 17 residues. CDR3 loop: CASKRRGLAEHTDTQYF. CDR3 in DNA: TGTGCCAGCAAACGCCGTGGACTAGCGGAACATACAGATACGCAGTATTTT.